This record looks at one TCR beta chain sequence and its context. The entry originates in a study of shared clonotypes between healthy human individuals. Assay used: immunoSEQ multiplex PCR; TCRdb lists only in-frame clones, some missing. The data hold fewer than 700,000 clones, with roughly 79% observed a single time. The CDR3 has 17 residues. Germline V CDR1 and CDR2: LGHNA, YNFKEQ. V gave up 0 bases and J gave up 1 base, with 15 bases separating them. This TCR derives from a woman in her 40s in good health. Some clones in this sample may be carry-over from other donors' samples. The material sequenced was PBMCs. The V gene is TRBV4-2, the J gene TRBJ2-5; tentatively, D is TRBD2 (7 bases). The CDR3: CASSQEFSGGLQETQYF. In DNA, the CDR3 is TGTGCCAGCAGCCAAGAATTTTCCGGGGGGCTCCAAGAGACCCAGTACTTC.